In its sample, the clone carrying this TCR beta chain was seen a few times. Produced via immunoSEQ multiplex PCR; TCRdb's table is partial and in-frame only. This sample yields 110,000 to 150,000 clones, of which roughly four fifths are seen a single time; about 12% belongs to the top ten. V shed 6 bases, J shed 0 bases, and the junction held 3 bases outside the gene matches. This CDR3 is 15 amino acids long. Per germline, CDR1 SNHLY and CDR2 FYNNEI. The sample comes from a study of blood T cell repertoires in COVID-19. The overall study: The analysed material was cDNA or gDNA that came from T cells, B-cell-depleted T cells, or PBMCs.

The TCR sequence derives from a man older than 75 with acute or convalescent COVID-19. Specimen: peripheral blood. The chain links TRBV2 to TRBJ1-4; TRBD1 agrees at 8 bases. CDR3: CASRGQAATNEKLFF. The CDR3 DNA sequence: TGTGCCAGCAGGGGACAGGCGGCAACTAATGAAAAACTGTTTTTT.